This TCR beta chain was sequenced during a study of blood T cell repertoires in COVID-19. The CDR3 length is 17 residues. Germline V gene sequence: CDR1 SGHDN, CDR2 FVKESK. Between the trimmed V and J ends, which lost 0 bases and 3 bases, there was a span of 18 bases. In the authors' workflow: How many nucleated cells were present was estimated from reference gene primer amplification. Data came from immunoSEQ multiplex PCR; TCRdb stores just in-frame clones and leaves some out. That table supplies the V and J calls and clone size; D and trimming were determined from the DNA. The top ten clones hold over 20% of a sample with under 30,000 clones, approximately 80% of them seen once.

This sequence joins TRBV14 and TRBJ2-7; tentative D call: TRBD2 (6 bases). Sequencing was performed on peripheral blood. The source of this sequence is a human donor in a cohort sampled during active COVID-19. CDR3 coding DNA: TGTGCCAGCAGCCAAGATCTCGAGGGCGGGACTTACTACGAGCAGTACTTC. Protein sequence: CASSQDLEGGTYYEQYF.